This TCR beta chain was captured by sequencing in a study of technical replicates of blood from several donors. This CDR3 contains 12 residues. Losses at the gene ends were 5 bases for V and 9 bases for J; bases not matched to a gene: 4. The V gene's germline CDR1 is SEHNR and CDR2 FQNEAQ (reference sequence). Using immunoSEQ multiplex PCR, the repertoire was profiled, and TCRdb retains in-frame clones only, with some absent. In the table there are 65,000 to 80,000 clones, around 94% of which are singletons. The chain carries TRBV7-9 and TRBJ2-1, with 7 bases that match TRBD1. Material for sequencing was T cells isolated from PBMCs. This receptor was obtained from a human donor in good health. CDR3 sequence reads: CASSLRGIEQFF. As DNA, the CDR3 is TGTGCCAGCAGCCTCAGGGGGATTGAGCAGTTCTTC.